Each of the 27 T cell receptor beta chains below was sequenced from the same sample in a study of neurological immune-mediated disorders. TCRdb itself ran the 5' RACE reads through MiXCR, one entry per CDR3 protein. The sample includes under 70,000 distinct CDR3 sequences, about 3.4% of them seen just once. Sequenced input: PBMCs. These receptors came from a woman aged 55-69 years with multiple sclerosis.

The sample holds many counts of this clonotype. The chain carries TRBV6-5 and TRBJ1-1, with 11 bases aligning to TRBD1. The CDR3 totals 15 residues. V gave up 5 bases and J gave up 4 bases; unmatched junction bases: 6. Looked up from germline, CDR1 is MNHEY and CDR2 is SVGAGI. CDR3 protein: CASSPPGTGGTEAFF. CDR3 DNA: TGTGCCAGCAGTCCGCCCGGGACAGGGGGCACTGAAGCTTTCTTT.

This clonotype was seen at least ten times. The genes are TRBV10-3 and TRBJ1-2, with D maybe TRBD1 (5 bases). CDR1 is ENHRY, CDR2 SYGVKD, per germline. With 6 bases removed from V and 7 bases from J, the gap between germline ends came to 24 bases. The CDR3 is 16 amino acids. The CDR3 DNA follows: TGTGCCATCAGCCCGACACAGGCGCGGTTAGTCGGTGGCTACACCTTC. This encodes CAISPTQARLVGGYTF.

This clonotype was seen ten or more times. The chain's CDR3 is CASSPTRNEQFF. The CDR3 DNA reads TGTGCCAGCAGCCCCACTCGGAATGAGCAGTTCTTC. The chain employs TRBV3-1 and TRBJ2-1; D unresolved. Looked up from germline, CDR1 is LGHDT and CDR2 is YNNKEL (reference sequence). The CDR3 sequence is 12 residues long. Trimming took 4 bases from V and 7 from J, leaving 8 bases between them.

The table lists this clonotype with many counts. The V gene is TRBV7-8, the J gene TRBJ2-3; 10 positions match TRBD2. CDR1 SGHVS and CDR2 FQNEAQ come from the germline V gene. This CDR3 spans 17 amino acids. V lost 2 bases and J lost 0; bases outside the gene matches: 5. The CDR3, as DNA: TGTGCCAGCAGCTTAAAGCGGGGGGGCCTGAGCACAGATACGCAGTATTTT. It codes for CASSLKRGGLSTDTQYF.

This clonotype was observed many times. This chain connects TRBV7-9 to TRBJ2-2, with a tentative D call TRBD2 (5 bases). The CDR3 length is 13 residues. Germline CDR1 is SEHNR and CDR2 is FQNEAQ (reference sequence). Trimming shortened V by 7 bases and J by 3 bases, and 9 bases separated the two germline ends. CDR3 loop: CASIRGYTGELFF. The CDR3 DNA is TGTGCCAGCATACGGGGTTACACCGGGGAGCTGTTTTTT.

This clonotype was counted many times. V gene TRBV20-1 combines with J gene TRBJ1-6, with D perhaps matching TRBD1 (6 bases). V lost 6 bases, J lost 3 bases, and 12 bases lay in between. CDR1 DFQATT and CDR2 SNEGSKA come from the germline V gene (reference sequence). The CDR3 is 14 amino acids. The CDR3 is CSARQVFYNSPLHF. The CDR3 bases are TGCAGTGCGAGACAGGTCTTCTATAATTCACCCCTCCACTTT.

This clonotype has a count of ten or more. This chain uses TRBV28 with TRBJ2-1; TRBD2 matches 9 bases. CDR1 and CDR2 from the germline V gene are MDHEN and SYDVKM. The CDR3 has 13 residues. CDR3 residues: CAIAGVEYNEQFF. In nucleotides, the CDR3 is TGTGCTATAGCGGGAGTTGAGTACAATGAGCAGTTCTTC. The full variable domain, in which reference TRBV28 and TRBJ2-1 provide the parts outside the CDR3, is DVKVTQSSRYLVKRTGEKVFLECVQDMDHENMFWYRQDPGLGLRLIYFSYDVKMKEKGDIPEGYSVSREKKERFSLILESASTNQTSMYLCAIAGVEYNEQFFGPGTRLTVL.

This clonotype was found many times. The chain employs TRBV7-2 and TRBJ1-3; D gene unclear. The V gene lost 5 bases and the J gene lost 1 base, with 9 bases spanning the gap. The CDR3 runs 14 residues. Germline V gene lookup returns CDR1 SGHTA and CDR2 FQGNSA. CDR3 residues: CASSQITSGNTIYF. The CDR3 DNA follows: TGTGCCAGCAGCCAAATAACGTCTGGAAACACCATATATTTT. Filled out from reference TRBV7-2 and TRBJ1-3, the complete variable domain reads GAGVSQSPSNKVTEKGKDVELRCDPISGHTALYWYRQSLGQGLEFLIYFQGNSAPDKSGLPSDRFSAERTGGSVSTLTIQRTQQEDSAVYLCASSQITSGNTIYFGEGSWLTVV.

As for this clonotype: At one end the junction does not follow the germline gene, possibly because of a read error. The rearrangement joins TRBV6-2 or TRBV6-3 to TRBJ2-7, with 9 bases aligning to TRBD2. The CDR3 contains 15 residues. Germline V gene sequence: CDR1 MNHEY, CDR2 SVGEGT. The CDR3 coding sequence is TGTGCCAGCAGTTACAGCGGCGGGGGGGCCTCCGAGAAGTACTTC. Translated, it gives CASSYSGGGASEKYF.

There are many counts of this clonotype. The chain employs TRBV6-5 and TRBJ2-1; a weak D match, TRBD2 (7 bases). V lost 2 bases and J 3 bases, leaving 8 bases between the germline ends. This CDR3 contains 14 residues. Germline CDR1 reads MNHEY; CDR2 reads SVGAGI. The CDR3 is CASSYRGGYNEQFF. In DNA form, the CDR3 reads TGTGCCAGCAGTTACAGGGGGGGCTACAATGAGCAGTTCTTC.

This clonotype was recorded at least ten times. J is TRBJ2-5 and V is TRBV29-1; 8 bases map to TRBD1. V lost 5 bases and J lost 4; bases outside the gene matches: 12. The CDR3 is made up of 15 amino acids. Looked up from germline, CDR1 is SQVTM and CDR2 is ANQGSEA. In DNA, the CDR3 is TGCAGCGTTCACATGACAGGGGATGTTGCAGAGACCCAGTACTTC. The encoded protein is CSVHMTGDVAETQYF.

This clonotype was detected many times. The chain joins TRBV6-5 to TRBJ1-1; 8 bases are shared with TRBD1. The CDR3 is 12 residues long. Germline CDR1 MNHEY, CDR2 SVGAGI. Trimming removed 10 bases from V and 10 bases from J; junction bases left unmatched: 11. CDR3 in amino acids: CATQSQTGAAFF. CDR3 DNA sequence: TGTGCCACCCAGAGCCAGACAGGGGCAGCTTTCTTT.

This clonotype was detected ten times or more. This chain connects TRBV20-1 to TRBJ2-7, with TRBD1 as a possible D gene (5 bases). Germline values: CDR1 DFQATT, CDR2 SNEGSKA (reference sequence). This CDR3 region has 13 residues. V was cut by 6 bases and J by 3 bases, with 15 bases left in between. CDR3 protein: CSATDKDLYEQYF. The CDR3 nucleotides read TGCAGTGCCACGGACAAGGACCTCTACGAGCAGTACTTC.

Only a few counts were recorded for this clonotype. The chain combines TRBV20-1 with TRBJ2-1; D uncertain. The germline V gene has CDR1 DFQATT and CDR2 SNEGSKA (reference sequence). Trimming removed 3 bases from V and 3 bases from J, with 3 bases in between. The CDR3 is 11 residues long. CDR3 sequence (DNA): TGCAGTGCTAGCAACTACAATGAGCAGTTCTTC. This sequence encodes CSASNYNEQFF.

The sample holds many counts of this clonotype. The rearrangement uses TRBV5-1 and TRBJ2-7, with 7 bases lining up with TRBD2. The V gene end was trimmed by 2 bases and the J gene end by 6 bases; junction bases not matched to a gene: 8. CDR1 and CDR2 from the germline V gene are SGHRS and YFSETQ. The CDR3 extends over 14 amino acids. CDR3 in amino acids: CASSFWGRDGEQYF. The CDR3 nucleotides are TGCGCCAGCAGCTTCTGGGGGAGGGACGGCGAGCAGTACTTC.

This clonotype was found a few times. This chain connects TRBV20-1 to TRBJ1-2; possible D gene TRBD1, 6 bases. This CDR3 comprises 14 residues. CDR1 is DFQATT, CDR2 SNEGSKA, per germline (reference sequence). The V end was cut by 0 bases, the J end by 4 bases, with 12 bases between. The CDR3 DNA reads as TGCAGTGCTAGAGATTTCCAGGGGACCTATGGCTACACCTTC. Amino acid sequence: CSARDFQGTYGYTF.

This clonotype was seen many times. The chain carries TRBV12-3 or TRBV12-4 and TRBJ2-1; possible D gene TRBD1, 5 bases. The V end was cut by 6 bases, the J end by 8 bases, with 11 bases between. CDR3 length: 12 amino acids. The CDR3 DNA reads TGTGCCAGCAGCCCCAGGGTGCATGAGCAGTTCTTC. Its protein is CASSPRVHEQFF.

This clonotype was recorded at least ten times. The J gene is TRBJ2-1, the V gene TRBV4-2; 10 nucleotides line up with TRBD1. The trim removed 2 bases at V and 8 bases at J, leaving 12 bases unmatched. Germline V gives CDR1 LGHNA, CDR2 YNFKEQ. This CDR3 comprises 17 residues. The CDR3: CASSQISETGGFDEQFF. In DNA, the CDR3 is TGTGCCAGCAGCCAAATTTCGGAGACAGGGGGCTTCGATGAGCAGTTCTTC.

With respect to this clonotype: A much larger clone is a single base away; this may be a read error. This rearrangement joins TRBV7-2 to TRBJ1-2, with D possibly being TRBD1 (5 bases). In germline, CDR1 is SGHTA, CDR2 FQGNSA. This CDR3 region has 15 residues. Between the trimmed V and J ends, which lost 10 bases and 2 bases, there was a span of 20 bases. CDR3 protein: CANSMQGGGNYGYTF. The CDR3 DNA is TGTGCCAACAGTATGCAGGGCGGCGGGAACTATGGCTACACCTTC.

This clonotype was recorded at least ten times. This rearrangement joins TRBV7-2 to TRBJ2-1, with TRBD2 matching 8 bases. Per germline, CDR1 SGHTA and CDR2 FQGNSA. CDR3 length equals 15 residues. V dropped 1 base and J dropped 5; count of bases not matched to a gene: 4. Here the CDR3 DNA reads TGTGCCAGCAGCTTAGTAGCGGGACCCGACAATGAGCAGTTCTTC. It codes for CASSLVAGPDNEQFF. Combining the CDR3 with reference TRBV7-2 and TRBJ2-1 gives the whole variable domain GAGVSQSPSNKVTEKGKDVELRCDPISGHTALYWYRQSLGQGLEFLIYFQGNSAPDKSGLPSDRFSAERTGGSVSTLTIQRTQQEDSAVYLCASSLVAGPDNEQFFGPGTRLTVL.

The gene calls are TRBV5-1 and TRBJ2-3; 10 bases are a match to TRBD2. This CDR3 comprises 15 residues. Trimming removed 0 bases from V and 3 bases from J; junction bases left unmatched: 1. Germline values: CDR1 SGHRS, CDR2 YFSETQ. CDR3 residues: CASSLVLAGTDTQYF. CDR3 coding DNA: TGCGCCAGCAGCTTGGTACTAGCGGGAACAGATACGCAGTATTTT.

This clonotype has ten or more counts. This sequence joins TRBV4-3 and TRBJ2-5; 12 bases align to TRBD2. CDR1 and CDR2 (germline): LGHNA, YSLEER. The CDR3 totals 21 residues. Losses at the gene ends were 3 bases for V and 4 bases for J; bases not matched to a gene: 21. This CDR3 reads CASSQSGTSGRRGVNLETQYF. CDR3 DNA: TGCGCCAGCAGCCAGTCCGGGACTAGCGGGCGGCGGGGAGTAAATTTAGAGACCCAGTACTTC.

This clonotype was seen many times. V usage is TRBV28 and J usage is TRBJ2-1; 7 nucleotides agree with TRBD1. Germline assignment: CDR1 MDHEN and CDR2 SYDVKM. This CDR3 comprises 13 residues. Trimming removed 6 bases from V and 5 bases from J; junction bases left unmatched: 4. Written as DNA, the CDR3 is TGTGCCAGCAGGACAGGGCTGAACAATGAGCAGTTCTTC. Its translation: CASRTGLNNEQFF. The complete variable domain, with remaining parts taken from reference TRBV28 and TRBJ2-1, reads DVKVTQSSRYLVKRTGEKVFLECVQDMDHENMFWYRQDPGLGLRLIYFSYDVKMKEKGDIPEGYSVSREKKERFSLILESASTNQTSMYLCASRTGLNNEQFFGPGTRLTVL.

At least ten counts were recorded for this clonotype. The chain recombines TRBV4-1 with TRBJ1-5, with D tentatively TRBD1 (6 bases). Deletions cut 4 bases from V and 3 bases from J, with 10 bases between. The CDR3 covers 14 residues. Per germline, CDR1 MGHRA and CDR2 YSYEKL. The CDR3 coding sequence is TGCGCCAGCAGCCCTCAGGGGCCCAATCAGCCCCAGCATTTT. Its protein product is CASSPQGPNQPQHF.

This clonotype has a count of ten or more. The chain uses TRBV12-3 or TRBV12-4 and TRBJ1-3; no reliable D call. The CDR3 totals 14 residues. Trimming took 6 bases from V and 3 from J, leaving 12 bases between them. CDR3 region: CASRAAASGNTIYF. Here the CDR3 DNA reads TGTGCCAGCAGAGCGGCGGCGAGTGGAAACACCATATATTTT.

The table lists this clonotype with many counts. The V and J genes are TRBV28 and TRBJ2-7; D assignment may be TRBD1 or TRBD2 (6 bases each). The V gene's germline CDR1 is MDHEN and CDR2 SYDVKM. V lost 4 bases and J 1 base, leaving 14 bases between the germline ends. The CDR3 is 15 amino acids. As DNA, the CDR3 is TGTGCCAGCAGTTCGGGGGCGGGACTGTCCTACGAGCAGTACTTC. This codes for CASSSGAGLSYEQYF.

By frequency in the sample, this clonotype is medium-sized. In DNA, the CDR3 is TGTGCCAGCAGCTTCCGCGGACTAGCTAATGAGCAGTTCTTC. As protein: CASSFRGLANEQFF. V gene TRBV7-9 combines with J gene TRBJ2-1; 8 nucleotides match TRBD2. Germline values: CDR1 SEHNR, CDR2 FQNEAQ (reference sequence). V lost 3 bases to trimming and J lost 7 bases; unmatched junction nucleotides: 5. The CDR3 is 14 amino acids.